These 12 T cell receptor beta chains share one sample of origin, sequenced in a study of blood T cell repertoires in COVID-19 (dated by TCRdb to about 2020). The library relied on the immunoSEQ multiplex PCR assay. Held by TCRdb, this immuneACCESS table contains in-frame sequences only and omits some clones. Under half of the omission traces to an unresolved V gene where checked; the cause of the rest is unknown. This sample lists about 420,000 clones; roughly 90% were detected once. The leading ten clones occupy 0.8% to 0.85% of the sample. Sequenced: peripheral blood. These receptors were obtained from a man aged 18-30 years with COVID-19, enrolled during active disease.

The genes are TRBV12-5 and TRBJ2-7, with 7 bases lining up with TRBD2. The CDR3 totals 16 residues. The trim removed 0 bases at V and 5 bases at J, leaving 10 bases unmatched. CDR1 and CDR2 (germline): LGHNT, FRNRAP. The DNA of the CDR3 is TGTGCTAGTGGTTTGGTTTTACATGGGAGGGCCAACGAGCAGTACTTC. Protein product: CASGLVLHGRANEQYF.

This chain uses TRBV19 with TRBJ1-4; TRBD1 matches 8 bases. This CDR3 has 14 residues. The trim removed 5 bases at V and 7 bases at J, leaving 6 bases unmatched. Germline assignment: CDR1 LNHDA and CDR2 SQIVND (reference sequence). The CDR3 loop reads CASSDRDRFEKLFF. In DNA, the CDR3 is TGTGCCAGTAGTGACCGGGACAGGTTTGAAAAACTGTTTTTT. Full variable domain (remainder filled in from reference TRBV19 and TRBJ1-4): DGGITQSPKYLFRKEGQNVTLSCEQNLNHDAMYWYRQDPGQGLRLIYYSQIVNDFQKGDIAEGYSVSREKKESFPLTVTSAQKNPTAFYLCASSDRDRFEKLFFGSGTQLSVL.

The DNA for the CDR3 is TGTGCCAGCAGTACAACCGGGGACGGACTACAATGGGGGTCACCCCTCCACTTT. As protein: CASSTTGDGLQWGSPLHF. The genes are TRBV5-6 and TRBJ1-6, with D possibly matching TRBD1 (5 bases). Trimming removed 5 bases at V and 10 bases at J, with 28 bases between. Germline V CDR1 and CDR2: SGHDT, YYEEEE. This CDR3 is built from 18 residues.

The J gene is TRBJ2-1, the V gene TRBV5-1; TRBD2 might be the D (6 bases). Per the germline V gene, CDR1 is SGHRS and CDR2 is YFSETQ. Trimming pared 4 bases from V and 8 bases from J, leaving 16 bases between. This CDR3 region has 14 residues. The CDR3 sequence: CASSRDSQRDEQFF. The CDR3 DNA reads as TGCGCCAGCAGCCGAGATAGCCAGCGGGATGAGCAGTTCTTC.

Comments on this clone: Different DNA sequences within this sample yield the same CDR3. The V and J genes are TRBV19 and TRBJ2-1, with 11 bases matching TRBD2. Germline CDR1 LNHDA, CDR2 SQIVND (reference sequence). The junction had 6 bases not matched to a gene; V was cut back by 5 bases and J by 0 bases. This CDR3 has 17 residues. The CDR3 loop is CASSLTSGTYSYNEQFF. CDR3 coding DNA: TGTGCCAGTAGTTTGACTAGCGGGACTTACTCCTACAATGAGCAGTTCTTC.

The gene calls are TRBV15 and TRBJ2-7; D is perhaps TRBD1 (5 bases). V dropped 0 bases and J dropped 2 bases, with 8 bases sitting between them. The CDR3 extends over 14 amino acids. Germline V gene data show CDR1 as LNHNV and CDR2 as YYDKDF (reference sequence). The CDR3, as DNA: TGTGCCACCAGCAGAGATCCGGACACCTACGAGCAGTACTTC. Translated: CATSRDPDTYEQYF.

The rearrangement joins TRBV18 to TRBJ1-6; D is possibly TRBD1 (5 bases). The CDR3 totals 15 residues. With 4 bases removed from V and 10 bases from J, the gap between germline ends came to 17 bases. Per germline, CDR1 KGHSH and CDR2 LQKENI. CDR3 in amino acids: CASSRDSSYQSPLHF. The CDR3, as DNA: TGTGCCAGCTCACGAGACAGTTCCTACCAATCACCCCTCCACTTT.

The chain recombines TRBV2 with TRBJ2-7; 9 bases line up with TRBD1. The CDR3 has 18 amino acids. After removal of 5 bases from V and 3 bases from J, the junction contained 17 bases not matched to a gene. Germline CDR1 reads SNHLY; CDR2 reads FYNNEI. The CDR3 coding sequence is TGTGCCAGCAGTTCCCCTGAAGACCGGGACAGGGCTCTCTACGAGCAGTACTTC. The encoded protein is CASSSPEDRDRALYEQYF. Using reference TRBV2 and TRBJ2-7 for the parts outside the CDR3, the full variable domain is EPEVTQTPSHQVTQMGQEVILRCVPISNHLYFYWYRQILGQKVEFLVSFYNNEISEKSEIFDDQFSVERPDGSNFTLKIRSTKLEDSAMYFCASSSPEDRDRALYEQYFGPGTRLTVT.

The rearrangement joins TRBV19 to TRBJ2-7; tentatively, D is TRBD1 (6 bases). CDR1 LNHDA and CDR2 SQIVND come from the germline V gene (reference sequence). The CDR3 loop spans 13 amino acids. The ends were cut back, 5 bases at V and 0 bases at J, with 8 bases in the middle. In nucleotides, the CDR3 is TGTGCCAGTAGTTGGGGGCCCTCCTACGAGCAGTACTTC. It encodes CASSWGPSYEQYF.

This clone occurred a few times. The chain carries TRBV29-1 and TRBJ2-7, with D possibly matching TRBD1 (8 bases). Germline values: CDR1 SQVTM, CDR2 ANQGSEA. The V end lost 6 bases, the J end lost 4 bases, and 13 bases lay between the germline ends. The CDR3 runs to 12 residues. This CDR3 reads CSVIQGGYEQYF. The CDR3 bases are TGCAGCGTGATACAGGGGGGGTACGAGCAGTACTTC.

V and J are TRBV11-3 and TRBJ2-7; D call uncertain. CDR1 is SGHNT, CDR2 YENEEA, per germline. With 4 bases removed from V and 3 bases from J, the gap between germline ends came to 7 bases. This CDR3 is 12 amino acids long. The CDR3 DNA follows: TGTGCCAGCAGCTACAATAACTACGAGCAGTACTTC. It translates to CASSYNNYEQYF.

This clone was picked up one time. The chain joins TRBV12-3 or TRBV12-4 to TRBJ1-1; no reliable D call. V shed 6 bases and J shed 0 bases, with 8 bases lying between them. This CDR3 has 13 amino acids. In DNA, the CDR3 is TGTGCCAGCAGACAGACACTGAACACTGAAGCTTTCTTT. It codes for CASRQTLNTEAFF.